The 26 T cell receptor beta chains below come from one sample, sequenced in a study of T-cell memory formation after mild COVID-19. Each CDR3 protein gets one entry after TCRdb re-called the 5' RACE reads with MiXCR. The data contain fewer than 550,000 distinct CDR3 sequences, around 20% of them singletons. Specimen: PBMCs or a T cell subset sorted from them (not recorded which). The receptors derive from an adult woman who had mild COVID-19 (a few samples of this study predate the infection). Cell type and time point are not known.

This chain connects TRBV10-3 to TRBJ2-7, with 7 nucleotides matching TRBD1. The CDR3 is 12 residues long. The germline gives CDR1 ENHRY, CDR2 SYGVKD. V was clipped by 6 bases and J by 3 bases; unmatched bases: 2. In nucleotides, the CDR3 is TGTGCCATCAGCCGGGACAGCTACGAGCAGTACTTC. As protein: CAISRDSYEQYF.

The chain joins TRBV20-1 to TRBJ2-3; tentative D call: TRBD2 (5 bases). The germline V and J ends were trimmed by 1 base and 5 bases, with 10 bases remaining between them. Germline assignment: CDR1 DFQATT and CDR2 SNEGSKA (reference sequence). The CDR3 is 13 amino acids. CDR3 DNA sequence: TGCAGTGCTAGAGGACACCGGGAAGATACGCAGTATTTT. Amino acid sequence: CSARGHREDTQYF.

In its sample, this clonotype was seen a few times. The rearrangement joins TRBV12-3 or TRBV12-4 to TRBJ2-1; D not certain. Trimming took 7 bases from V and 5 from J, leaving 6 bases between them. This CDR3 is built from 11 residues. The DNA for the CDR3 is TGTGCCAGCACCATACACAATGAGCAGTTCTTC. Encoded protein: CASTIHNEQFF.

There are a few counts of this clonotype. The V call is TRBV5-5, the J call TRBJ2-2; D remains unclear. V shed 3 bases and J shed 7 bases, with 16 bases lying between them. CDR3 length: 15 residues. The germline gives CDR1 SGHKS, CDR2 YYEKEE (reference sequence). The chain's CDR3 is CASSSWSGFGGELFF. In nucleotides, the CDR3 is TGTGCCAGCAGCTCTTGGTCAGGCTTCGGCGGGGAGCTGTTTTTT.

CDR3 amino acids: CASSSGWGSYEQYF. The CDR3 nucleotides read TGTGCCAGCAGTTCCGGATGGGGGTCCTACGAGCAGTACTTC. The chain is built from TRBV7-9 and TRBJ2-7; TRBD1 or TRBD2 may be the D gene (5 bases each). The CDR3 spans 14 residues. The germline V and J ends were trimmed by 6 bases and 1 base, with 13 bases remaining between them. Germline V gene sequence: CDR1 SEHNR, CDR2 FQNEAQ (reference sequence).

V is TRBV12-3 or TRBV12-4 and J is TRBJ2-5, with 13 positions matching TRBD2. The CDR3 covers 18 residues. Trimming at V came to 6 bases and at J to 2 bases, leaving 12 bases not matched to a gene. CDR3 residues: CASRPTSGGALGQETQYF. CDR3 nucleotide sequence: TGTGCCAGCAGGCCTACTAGCGGGGGGGCTCTAGGGCAAGAGACCCAGTACTTC.

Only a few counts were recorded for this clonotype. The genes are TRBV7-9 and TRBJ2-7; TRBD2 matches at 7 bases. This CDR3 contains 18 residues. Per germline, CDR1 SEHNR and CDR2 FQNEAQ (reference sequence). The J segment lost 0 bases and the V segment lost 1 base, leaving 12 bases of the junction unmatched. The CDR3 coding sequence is TGTGCCAGCAGCTTAGAGGGGCCTACGGGAGGACACTCCTACGAGCAGTACTTC. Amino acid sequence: CASSLEGPTGGHSYEQYF.

The CDR3 coding sequence is TGTGCCAGCAGCTTAGGGGCGGGGGCTAATGAGCAGTTCTTC. It encodes CASSLGAGANEQFF. J is TRBJ2-1 and V is TRBV7-2; perhaps TRBD2 as D (7 bases). The V end was cut by 1 base, the J end by 7 bases, with 11 bases between. The CDR3 extends over 14 amino acids. Germline V gene data show CDR1 as SGHTA and CDR2 as FQGNSA.

For the CDR3, the DNA is TGTGCCAGCAGCGTAGAAGCGGGGAGGCAAGAGACCCAGTACTTC. Translating it yields CASSVEAGRQETQYF. The rearrangement links TRBV9 to TRBJ2-5, with 7 bases matching TRBD2. Germline V CDR1 and CDR2: SGDLS, YYNGEE. The CDR3 covers 15 residues. J lost 2 bases, V lost 0 bases, and 4 bases had no gene match.

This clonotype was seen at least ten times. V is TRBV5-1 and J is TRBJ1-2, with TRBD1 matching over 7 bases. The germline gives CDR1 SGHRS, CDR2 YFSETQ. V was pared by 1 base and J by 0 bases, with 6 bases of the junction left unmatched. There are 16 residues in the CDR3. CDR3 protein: CASSLSTGNPNYGYTF. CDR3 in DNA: TGCGCCAGCAGCTTGTCGACAGGGAACCCTAACTATGGCTACACCTTC.

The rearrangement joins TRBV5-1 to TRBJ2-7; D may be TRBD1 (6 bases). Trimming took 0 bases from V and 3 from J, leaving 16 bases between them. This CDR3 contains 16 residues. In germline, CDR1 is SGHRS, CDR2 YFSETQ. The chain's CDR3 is CASSLVQGGVHYEQYF. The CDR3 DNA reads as TGCGCCAGCAGCTTGGTACAGGGTGGGGTGCACTACGAGCAGTACTTC.

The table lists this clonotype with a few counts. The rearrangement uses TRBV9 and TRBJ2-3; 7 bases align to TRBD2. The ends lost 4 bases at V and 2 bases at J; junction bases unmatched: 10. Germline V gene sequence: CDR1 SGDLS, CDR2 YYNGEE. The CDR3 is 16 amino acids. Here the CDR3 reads CASSPQPGLHTDTQYF. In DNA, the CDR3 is TGTGCCAGCAGCCCCCAACCGGGACTACACACAGATACGCAGTATTTT.

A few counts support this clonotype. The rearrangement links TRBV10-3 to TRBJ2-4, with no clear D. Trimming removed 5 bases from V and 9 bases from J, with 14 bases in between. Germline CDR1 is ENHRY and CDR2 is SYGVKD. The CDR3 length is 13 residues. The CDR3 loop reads CAISTQSSSIQYF. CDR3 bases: TGTGCCATCAGTACCCAGAGCTCAAGCATTCAGTACTTC.

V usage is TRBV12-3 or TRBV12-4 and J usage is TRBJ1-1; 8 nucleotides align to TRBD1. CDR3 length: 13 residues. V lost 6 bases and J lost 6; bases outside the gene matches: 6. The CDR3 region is CASRTRQGSEAFF. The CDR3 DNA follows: TGTGCCAGCAGGACCCGACAGGGGTCTGAAGCTTTCTTT.

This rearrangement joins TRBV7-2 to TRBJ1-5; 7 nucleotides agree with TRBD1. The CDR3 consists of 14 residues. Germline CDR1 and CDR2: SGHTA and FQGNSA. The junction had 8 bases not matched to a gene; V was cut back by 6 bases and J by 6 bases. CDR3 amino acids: CASRQGQGGQPQHF. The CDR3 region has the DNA TGTGCCAGCAGACAGGGGCAGGGGGGTCAGCCCCAGCATTTT.

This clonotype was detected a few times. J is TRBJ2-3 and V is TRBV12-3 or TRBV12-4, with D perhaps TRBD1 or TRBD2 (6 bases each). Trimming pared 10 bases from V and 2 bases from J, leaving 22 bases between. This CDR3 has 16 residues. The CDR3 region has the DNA TGTGCCACCGCCCGGGGGCTGTGGGTACTCACAGATACGCAGTATTTT. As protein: CATARGLWVLTDTQYF.

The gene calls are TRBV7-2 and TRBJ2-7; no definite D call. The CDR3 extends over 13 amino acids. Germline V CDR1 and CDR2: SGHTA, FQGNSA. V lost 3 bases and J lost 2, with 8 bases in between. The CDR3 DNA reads TGTGCCAGCAGCTTCCAAAGCCCCTACGAGCAGTACTTC. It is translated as CASSFQSPYEQYF.

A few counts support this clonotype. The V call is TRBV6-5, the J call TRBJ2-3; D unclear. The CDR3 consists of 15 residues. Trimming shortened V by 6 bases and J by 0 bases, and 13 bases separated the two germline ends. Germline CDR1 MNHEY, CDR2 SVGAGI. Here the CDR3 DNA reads TGTGCCAGCAGAAGATCGTGGATTAGCACAGATACGCAGTATTTT. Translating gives CASRRSWISTDTQYF.

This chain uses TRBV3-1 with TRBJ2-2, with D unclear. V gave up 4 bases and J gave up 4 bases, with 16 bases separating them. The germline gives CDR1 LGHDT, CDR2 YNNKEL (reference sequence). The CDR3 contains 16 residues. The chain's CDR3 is CASSPKETIVTGELFF. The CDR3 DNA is TGTGCCAGCAGCCCGAAGGAAACTATAGTCACCGGGGAGCTGTTTTTT. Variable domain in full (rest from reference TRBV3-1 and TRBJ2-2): DTAVSQTPKYLVTQMGNDKSIKCEQNLGHDTMYWYKQDSKKFLKIMFSYNNKELIINETVPNRFSPKSPDKAHLNLHINSLELGDSAVYFCASSPKETIVTGELFFGEGSRLTVL.

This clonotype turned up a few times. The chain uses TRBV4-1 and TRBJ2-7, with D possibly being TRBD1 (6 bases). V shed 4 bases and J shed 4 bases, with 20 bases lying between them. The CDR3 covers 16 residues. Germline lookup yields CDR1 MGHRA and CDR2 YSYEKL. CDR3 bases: TGCGCCAGCAGCCCAGAGACAGGCAACCCAGTGTACGAGCAGTACTTC. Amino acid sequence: CASSPETGNPVYEQYF.

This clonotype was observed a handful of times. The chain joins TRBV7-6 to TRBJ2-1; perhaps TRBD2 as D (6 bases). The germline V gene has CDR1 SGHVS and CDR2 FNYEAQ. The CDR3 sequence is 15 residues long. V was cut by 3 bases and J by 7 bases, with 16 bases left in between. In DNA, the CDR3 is TGTGCCAGCAGCTTTGTTGGAGGGACCCCAAATGAGCAGTTCTTC. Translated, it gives CASSFVGGTPNEQFF.

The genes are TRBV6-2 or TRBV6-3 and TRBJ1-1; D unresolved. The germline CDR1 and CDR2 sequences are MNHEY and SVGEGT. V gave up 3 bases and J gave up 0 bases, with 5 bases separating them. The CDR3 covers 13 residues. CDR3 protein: CASSYLVNTEAFF. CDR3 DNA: TGTGCCAGCAGTTATTTGGTGAACACTGAAGCTTTCTTT.

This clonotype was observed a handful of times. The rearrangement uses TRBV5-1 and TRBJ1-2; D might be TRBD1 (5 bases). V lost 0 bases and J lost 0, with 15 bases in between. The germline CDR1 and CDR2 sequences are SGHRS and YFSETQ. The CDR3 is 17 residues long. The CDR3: CASSLAGFTGSNYGYTF. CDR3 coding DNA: TGCGCCAGCAGCTTGGCCGGTTTTACAGGATCTAACTATGGCTACACCTTC.

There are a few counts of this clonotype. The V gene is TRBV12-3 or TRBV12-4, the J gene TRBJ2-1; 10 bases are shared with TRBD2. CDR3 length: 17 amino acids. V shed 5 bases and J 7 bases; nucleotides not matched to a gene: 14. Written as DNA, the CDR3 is TGTGCCAGCAGTCCAGAGTCTAGCGGGGGATGGAGGAATGAGCAGTTCTTC. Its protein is CASSPESSGGWRNEQFF.

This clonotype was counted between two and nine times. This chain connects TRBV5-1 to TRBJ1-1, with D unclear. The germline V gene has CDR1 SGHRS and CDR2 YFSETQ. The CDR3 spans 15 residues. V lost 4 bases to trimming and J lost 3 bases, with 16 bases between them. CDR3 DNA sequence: TGCGCCAGCAGCCCCTCAGGTCGTGGGGACACTGAAGCTTTCTTT. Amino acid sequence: CASSPSGRGDTEAFF. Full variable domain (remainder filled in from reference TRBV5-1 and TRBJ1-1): KAGVTQTPRYLIKTRGQQVTLSCSPISGHRSVSWYQQTPGQGLQFLFEYFSETQRNKGNFPGRFSGRQFSNSRSEMNVSTLELGDSALYLCASSPSGRGDTEAFFGQGTRLTVV.

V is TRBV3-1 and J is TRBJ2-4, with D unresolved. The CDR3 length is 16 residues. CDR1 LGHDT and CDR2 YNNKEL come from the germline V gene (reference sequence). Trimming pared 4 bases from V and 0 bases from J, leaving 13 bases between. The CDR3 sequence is CASSRGGGGAKNIQYF. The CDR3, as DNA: TGTGCCAGCAGCCGAGGTGGTGGCGGAGCCAAAAACATTCAGTACTTC.